The rows below give T cell receptor beta chains drawn from one sample of a study of shared clonotypes between healthy human individuals. The method was immunoSEQ multiplex PCR; TCRdb's version includes in-frame clones alone and lacks a portion of them. The sample gives about half a million clones, around 73% of which show up once; around 12% is in the top ten. The sample was PBMCs. The receptors here all came from a woman aged 40 to 49 in good health. Some clones in this sample may be carry-over from other donors' samples. Each CDR3 is given with its conserved first and last residue. The D gene is left open where the match is weak. Clone sizes are given selectively: once, few, many, or a class where the clone is expanded.

>TRBV6-4|-|-|TRBJ1-1
CASSDSRSGGLPEAFF
>TRBV6-1|-|once|TRBJ2-7
CASSDGPLDSYEQYF
>TRBV2|-|once|TRBJ2-1
CASMVGSYNEQFF
>TRBV11-1|-|-|TRBJ1-3
CASSRTTLQGDTIYF
>TRBV25-1|-|many|TRBJ1-4
CASSVPEDNEKLFF
>TRBV15|-|many|TRBJ2-5
CATSGTPLTDQETQYF
>TRBV6-5|-|-|TRBJ1-2
CASSYTGQSDGYTF
>TRBV2|TRBD2|-|TRBJ2-1
CASSEGSGRALNYNEQFF
>TRBV30|-|-|TRBJ1-2
CAWGVSRTNGYTF
>TRBV7-6|TRBD2|-|TRBJ2-5
CASSPLAGLQETQYF
>TRBV5-1|-|-|TRBJ2-7
CASSPARDYEQYF
>TRBV6-5|-|-|TRBJ1-3
CASRKSSGNTIYF
>TRBV6-5|TRBD2|-|TRBJ2-5
CASSYAAGVRETQYF
>TRBV29-1|-|-|TRBJ2-1
CSVARRGLGLNEQFF
>TRBV7-2|-|-|TRBJ2-7
CASSLAPKLWTEEGVHEQYF
>TRBV7-8|TRBD2|-|TRBJ2-7
CASSEIGGRPYEQYF
>TRBV28|-|-|TRBJ2-7
CVSGSSYEQYF
>TRBV9|TRBD2|-|TRBJ2-1
CASSKGLAREQFF
>TRBV19|-|-|TRBJ1-2
CASSLGLVNYGYTF
>TRBV15|-|-|TRBJ1-4
CATSRDVKGEKLFF